This T cell receptor beta chain derives from a study of T cells in Graves' hyperthyroidism and ophthalmopathy. With 0 bases removed from V and 1 base from J, the gap between germline ends came to 13 bases. The CDR3 runs to 16 residues. Germline loops: CDR1 DFQATT, CDR2 SNEGSKA (reference sequence). This clonotype was counted many times. RNA transcripts served as the template for amplifying TCR beta CDR3 regions. First-round RT-PCR with HTBI primers amplified the TCR CDR3 region. One entry per CDR3 protein, called by TCRdb with MiXCR from the multiplex PCR reads. Of around 520,000 distinct CDR3 sequences listed, 11% to 15% are singletons.

Sequences were obtained from blood. The chain employs TRBV20-1 and TRBJ2-1, with D perhaps TRBD1 (5 bases). The receptor's source is a woman between 35 and 50 years old with Graves' hyperthyroidism. For the CDR3, the DNA is TGCAGTGCTAGAGATAATTCCAGGGTATCCTACAATGAGCAGTTCTTC. Protein: CSARDNSRVSYNEQFF.